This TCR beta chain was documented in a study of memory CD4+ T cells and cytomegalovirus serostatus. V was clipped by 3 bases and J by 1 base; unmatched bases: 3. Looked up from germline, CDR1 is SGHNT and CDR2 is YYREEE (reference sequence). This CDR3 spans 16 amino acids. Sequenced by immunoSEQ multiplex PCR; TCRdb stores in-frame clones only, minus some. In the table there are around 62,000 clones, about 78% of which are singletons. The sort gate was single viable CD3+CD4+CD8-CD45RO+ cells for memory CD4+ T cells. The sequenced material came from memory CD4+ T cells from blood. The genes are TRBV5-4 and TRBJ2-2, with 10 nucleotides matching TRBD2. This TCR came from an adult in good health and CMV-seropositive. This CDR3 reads CASSSRTSGNTGELFF. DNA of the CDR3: TGTGCCAGCAGCTCTCGGACTAGCGGGAACACCGGGGAGCTGTTTTTT.